Listed here are 5 T cell receptor beta chains from one sample, sequenced in a study of blood T cell repertoires in COVID-19. TCRdb's copy holds only in-frame clones and misses some; the assay was immunoSEQ multiplex PCR. Of some 45,000 clones in the sample, around 93% are singletons; the top ten hold 12%. The sequenced sample was peripheral blood. These receptors originate from a human donor in a cohort sampled during active COVID-19.

J is TRBJ1-5 and V is TRBV28; D unclear. V was trimmed by 5 bases and J by 2 bases, leaving 10 bases between them. The CDR3 runs to 14 residues. Germline loops: CDR1 MDHEN, CDR2 SYDVKM. CDR3 bases: TGTGCCAGCAGTCGGAAGCGGGGCAATCAGCCCCAGCATTTT. This codes for CASSRKRGNQPQHF.

The chain joins TRBV4-2 to TRBJ2-7; D unclear. The CDR3 spans 15 residues. Germline assignment: CDR1 LGHNA and CDR2 YNFKEQ. V was cut by 0 bases and J by 1 base, with 10 bases left in between. CDR3 nucleotide sequence: TGTGCCAGCAGCCAAGACCCGACTGGGTCCTACGAGCAGTACTTC. Protein: CASSQDPTGSYEQYF.

V usage is TRBV7-2 and J usage is TRBJ1-3; D call uncertain. V was pared by 1 base and J by 0 bases, with 4 bases between. The CDR3 length is 14 residues. Per the germline V gene, CDR1 is SGHTA and CDR2 is FQGNSA. Here the CDR3 DNA reads TGTGCCAGCAGCTTAGACAGCTCTGGAAACACCATATATTTT. Translated: CASSLDSSGNTIYF.

The V call is TRBV3-1 (or the pseudogene TRBV3-2), the J call TRBJ2-3, with a possible D match to TRBD2 (5 bases). The CDR3 consists of 13 residues. Trimming pared 0 bases from V and 6 bases from J, leaving 7 bases between. Germline-derived CDR1 and CDR2 are LGHDT and YNNKEL (reference sequence). The CDR3 DNA sequence: TGTGCCAGCAGCCAAGATATAGCGGATACGCAGTATTTT. Its protein is CASSQDIADTQYF.

The chain has TRBV6-5 and TRBJ2-7; D ambiguous. This CDR3 has 15 amino acids. V lost 7 bases and J 4 bases, leaving 20 bases between the germline ends. Germline V gene sequence: CDR1 MNHEY, CDR2 SVGAGI. DNA for the CDR3: TGTGCCAGCACCTACAGTGGGTCCGGTACTTACGAGCAGTACTTC. Translation: CASTYSGSGTYEQYF.